Below, 26 T cell receptor beta chains from the same sample are listed, as sequenced in a study of read filtering for tumor transcriptome and immune sequencing. This library used roughly 430 ng RNA and molecular barcoded adaptors spanning alpha/delta and beta/gamma chains. One entry per CDR3 protein results from TCRdb running MiXCR on the reads. Among roughly 25,000 distinct CDR3 sequences listed, roughly an eighth were seen once. The sequencing sample was made of a population of CD138-negative cells sorted from bone marrow. Every receptor here comes from a donor over 35 with multiple myeloma.

This clonotype came up many times. This sequence joins TRBV10-3 and TRBJ2-7; unclear D gene. V dropped 2 bases and J dropped 4 bases, with 6 bases sitting between them. The CDR3 runs 12 residues. Germline CDR1 reads ENHRY; CDR2 reads SYGVKD. The CDR3 DNA reads as TGTGCCATCAGTGAGGGGCCGTACGAGCAGTACTTC. This codes for CAISEGPYEQYF.

This clonotype was seen repeatedly, ten times or more. This chain connects TRBV12-3 or TRBV12-4 to TRBJ1-5; D ambiguous. This CDR3 comprises 14 residues. Trimming took off 2 bases at V and 4 bases at J, with 9 bases between the two ends. This CDR3 is CASSLRSRNQPQHF. The CDR3 DNA reads TGTGCCAGCAGTTTAAGGAGCAGAAATCAGCCCCAGCATTTT.

This clonotype occurred many times. The chain combines TRBV11-2 with TRBJ1-5; D unclear. CDR3 length: 13 amino acids. In germline, CDR1 is SGHAT, CDR2 FQNNGV. The V end lost 1 base, the J end lost 9 bases, and 10 bases lay between the germline ends. CDR3 residues: CASSLGDVAPQHF. The CDR3 bases are TGTGCCAGCAGCTTAGGTGATGTGGCGCCCCAGCATTTT.

As concerns this clonotype: It differs at one base from a far larger clone, so likely a read error. The chain combines TRBV7-9 with TRBJ2-1; 15 bases line up with TRBD2. This CDR3 has 14 residues. V lost 8 bases to trimming and J lost 8 bases; unmatched junction nucleotides: 4. CDR1 and CDR2 (germline): SEHNR, FQNEAQ (reference sequence). The CDR3 DNA follows: TGTGCCAGCGGGACTAGCGGGAGGCGAGATGAGCAGTTCTTC. It is translated as CASGTSGRRDEQFF.

The sample holds many counts of this clonotype. The rearrangement links TRBV11-2 to TRBJ1-6, with D maybe TRBD1 (6 bases). Trimming stripped 5 bases from V and 9 bases from J, with 11 bases between. This CDR3 spans 13 amino acids. The germline V gene has CDR1 SGHAT and CDR2 FQNNGV. This CDR3 is CASSLSGVSPLHF. CDR3 in DNA: TGTGCCAGCAGCCTATCAGGGGTTTCACCCCTCCACTTT.

This clonotype came up many times. This chain links TRBV14 with TRBJ1-1; 8 bases line up with TRBD1. Germline CDR1 and CDR2: SGHDN and FVKESK. CDR3 size: 15 residues. J lost 0 bases, V lost 5 bases, and 5 bases had no gene match. The CDR3 DNA is TGTGCCAGCAGCAGAGACAGGGGAATGAACACTGAAGCTTTCTTT. It is translated as CASSRDRGMNTEAFF. Full variable domain (remainder filled in from reference TRBV14 and TRBJ1-1): EAGVTQFPSHSVIEKGQTVTLRCDPISGHDNLYWYRRVMGKEIKFLLHFVKESKQDESGMPNNRFLAERTGGTYSTLKVQPAELEDSGVYFCASSRDRGMNTEAFFGQGTRLTVV.

This clonotype came up many times. One end of the junction is discordant with germline, which a read error may explain. V and J are TRBV7-7 and TRBJ2-7; D perhaps matches TRBD2 (5 bases). CDR3 size: 13 residues. Germline CDR1 and CDR2: SSHAT and FNYEAQ (reference sequence). CDR3 DNA: TGTGCCAGCAGCCCCACGGGATCCTCCGAGCAGTACTTC. Its translation: CASSPTGSSEQYF.

This clonotype came up many times. CDR3 loop: CASSFQGGTEAFF. CDR3 nucleotide sequence: TGTGCCAGCAGCTTTCAGGGAGGCACTGAAGCTTTCTTT. The V call is TRBV5-4, the J call TRBJ1-1, with D possibly being TRBD1 (5 bases). Per the germline V gene, CDR1 is SGHNT and CDR2 is YYREEE (reference sequence). CDR3 length equals 13 residues. Between the trimmed V and J ends, which lost 2 bases and 4 bases, there was a span of 9 bases.

This clonotype was recorded many times. The chain employs TRBV7-8 and TRBJ2-1; D not certain. Germline CDR1 is SGHVS and CDR2 is FQNEAQ. This CDR3 contains 16 residues. V lost 5 bases and J 1 base, leaving 15 bases between the germline ends. CDR3 region: CASSPRQPPSYNEQFF. CDR3 DNA: TGTGCCAGCAGCCCCAGACAACCTCCTTCCTACAATGAGCAGTTCTTC.

This clonotype showed up many times. The chain employs TRBV7-9 and TRBJ2-7; D gene ambiguous. With 5 bases removed from V and 3 bases from J, the gap between germline ends came to 5 bases. CDR1 is SEHNR, CDR2 FQNEAQ, per germline (reference sequence). This CDR3 has 11 residues. CDR3 sequence (DNA): TGTGCCAGCAGCCCAGTCTACGAGCAGTACTTC. The encoded protein is CASSPVYEQYF.

This clonotype was recorded at least ten times. CDR3 in DNA: TGCAGTGCTGGGAGACTAGCGGGAGGGCTAAGCTCCTACAATGAGCAGTTCTTC. Its translation is CSAGRLAGGLSSYNEQFF. J is TRBJ2-1 and V is TRBV20-1; 14 nucleotides align to TRBD2. V shed 5 bases, J shed 0 bases, and the junction held 9 bases outside the gene matches. Germline lookup yields CDR1 DFQATT and CDR2 SNEGSKA (reference sequence). The CDR3 totals 18 residues.

Points on this clonotype: A read error is possible here, since a much larger clone lies one base away. The chain recombines TRBV27 with TRBJ2-7; 8 bases fit TRBD2. The CDR3 runs to 18 residues. CDR1 is MNHEY and CDR2 is SMNVEV in the germline V gene (reference sequence). Trimming at V came to 3 bases and at J to 2 bases, leaving 15 bases not matched to a gene. The CDR3 region is CASSFRVLRAGEAYEQYF. CDR3 coding DNA: TGTGCCAGCAGTTTCAGGGTATTACGAGCGGGAGAGGCCTACGAGCAGTACTTC.

This clonotype was counted a few times. As DNA, the CDR3 is TGTGCCAGCGGTCCCTTACCCCGTGGCGGCACAGATACGCAGTATTTT. Its protein is CASGPLPRGGTDTQYF. V usage is TRBV6-5 and J usage is TRBJ2-3; D is unclear. Germline V gives CDR1 MNHEY, CDR2 SVGAGI. Trimming stripped 8 bases from V and 1 base from J, with 19 bases between. The CDR3 extends over 16 amino acids.

This clonotype was counted at least ten times. An end of the junction does not agree with germline; a read error may underlie this. The J gene is TRBJ2-1, the V gene TRBV2; 13 positions match TRBD2. Germline-derived CDR1 and CDR2 are SNHLY and FYNNEI. This CDR3 comprises 16 residues. Written as DNA, the CDR3 is TGTGCCAGCAGAGTACTAGCGGGAGGGTCCTATAATGAGCAGTTCTTC. Translation: CASRVLAGGSYNEQFF.

In its sample, this clonotype was seen many times. The chain carries TRBV25-1 and TRBJ2-5; D is perhaps TRBD2 (6 bases). V was trimmed by 3 bases and J by 5 bases, leaving 16 bases between them. Germline assignment: CDR1 MGHDK and CDR2 SYGVNS. CDR3 length: 15 residues. In DNA form, the CDR3 reads TGTGCCAGCAGTGAGTCGTGGGGGGTACGGGAGACCCAGTACTTC. Its protein is CASSESWGVRETQYF.

This clonotype was recorded at least ten times. The chain carries TRBV20-1 and TRBJ2-3, with 11 bases lining up with TRBD2. V shed 8 bases, J shed 6 bases, and the junction held 13 bases outside the gene matches. The CDR3 totals 15 residues. Germline-derived CDR1 and CDR2 are DFQATT and SNEGSKA (reference sequence). The CDR3 DNA sequence: TGCAGTACAATCTTTAGCGGGAGGGCTAGGGATACGCAGTATTTT. It translates to CSTIFSGRARDTQYF.

This clonotype appeared many times. The chain employs TRBV5-1 and TRBJ2-7, with 11 bases that match TRBD2. From germline, CDR1 is SGHRS and CDR2 YFSETQ. The CDR3 covers 15 residues. After removal of 6 bases from V and 3 bases from J, the junction contained 8 bases not matched to a gene. The CDR3 protein is CASKPGLAGVYEQYF. The CDR3 DNA reads TGCGCCAGCAAGCCCGGACTAGCGGGTGTCTACGAGCAGTACTTC. Supplemented by reference TRBV5-1 and TRBJ2-7, the full variable domain reads KAGVTQTPRYLIKTRGQQVTLSCSPISGHRSVSWYQQTPGQGLQFLFEYFSETQRNKGNFPGRFSGRQFSNSRSEMNVSTLELGDSALYLCASKPGLAGVYEQYFGPGTRLTVT.

Of note for this clonotype: A much larger clonotype is one base distant, so this may be a read error. This chain joins TRBV7-9 and TRBJ2-7, with D tentatively TRBD1 (6 bases). Germline CDR1 reads SEHNR; CDR2 reads FQNEAQ (reference sequence). The CDR3 is made up of 14 amino acids. Here the CDR3 DNA reads TGTGCCAGCAGCGTTAAACAGGGACCATACGAGCGGTACTTC. Translating it yields CASSVKQGPYERYF. Full variable domain (outside the CDR3, taken from reference TRBV7-9 and TRBJ2-7): DTGVSQNPRHKITKRGQNVTFRCDPISEHNRLYWYRQTLGQGPEFLTYFQNEAQLEKSRLLSDRFSAERPKGSFSTLEIQRTEQGDSAMYLCASSVKQGPYERYFGPGTRLTVT.

This clonotype has a handful of counts. The chain joins TRBV29-1 to TRBJ2-7, with D hard to call. Trimming left V 6 bases short and J 1 base short, with 4 bases between. This CDR3 is 10 amino acids long. From germline, CDR1 is SQVTM and CDR2 ANQGSEA. The CDR3 DNA sequence: TGCAGCGTGGGGTCCTACGAGCAGTACTTC. Translated: CSVGSYEQYF.

This clonotype was detected only a few times. The chain couples TRBV7-3 to TRBJ2-6; D unresolved. Germline V lookup: CDR1 SGHTA, CDR2 FQGTGA. There are 14 residues in the CDR3. Trimming cost V 9 bases and J 0 bases, with 9 bases left between them. CDR3: CASAVSSGANVLTF. CDR3 nucleotide sequence: TGTGCCAGTGCCGTTAGCTCTGGGGCCAACGTCCTGACTTTC.

This clonotype was found a few times. A much larger clone lies one base from this, so it may be a read error. The chain uses TRBV20-1 and TRBJ1-3; D gene ambiguous. Per the germline V gene, CDR1 is DFQATT and CDR2 is SNEGSKA (reference sequence). The CDR3 spans 12 residues. In DNA form, the CDR3 reads TGCAGTGCTAGGATCTCTGGAGACACCATATATTTT. Its translation: CSARISGDTIYF.

This clonotype appeared many times. The chain couples TRBV19 to TRBJ1-5, with D possibly TRBD1 on 6 matching bases. Looked up from germline, CDR1 is LNHDA and CDR2 is SQIVND (reference sequence). CDR3 length: 15 residues. The ends were cut back, 4 bases at V and 1 base at J, with 11 bases in the middle. CDR3 in amino acids: CASSTWDNSNQPQHF. CDR3 bases: TGTGCCAGTAGTACCTGGGACAACAGCAATCAGCCCCAGCATTTT.

This clonotype was observed many times. The junction departs from germline at one end; a sequencing error may be responsible. The CDR3 loop reads CSVEEAGVAREIF. The CDR3 region has the DNA TGCAGCGTTGAAGAGGCAGGAGTGGCGAGGGAGATCTTC. The chain couples TRBV29-1 to TRBJ2-1; tentatively, D is TRBD2 (5 bases). The CDR3 is made up of 13 amino acids. Germline values: CDR1 SQVTM, CDR2 ANQGSEA.

This clonotype has a count of ten or more. The chain is built from TRBV5-4 and TRBJ2-6; TRBD2 is a possible D gene (6 bases). The CDR3 length is 18 residues. V lost 2 bases and J 2 bases, leaving 17 bases between the germline ends. From germline, CDR1 is SGHNT and CDR2 YYREEE (reference sequence). The CDR3 reads CASSFGGPRGAGANVLTF. The CDR3 nucleotides read TGTGCCAGCAGCTTCGGAGGGCCCCGAGGAGCTGGGGCCAACGTCCTGACTTTC. Drawing the rest from reference TRBV5-4 and TRBJ2-6, the complete variable domain is ETGVTQSPTHLIKTRGQQVTLRCSSQSGHNTVSWYQQALGQGPQFIFQYYREEENGRGNFPPRFSGLQFPNYSSELNVNALELDDSALYLCASSFGGPRGAGANVLTFGAGSRLTVL.

The chain combines TRBV5-6 with TRBJ2-5; possible D gene TRBD1, 6 bases. With 4 bases removed from V and 5 bases from J, the gap between germline ends came to 18 bases. Germline V gene data show CDR1 as SGHDT and CDR2 as YYEEEE. The CDR3 extends over 15 amino acids. The CDR3 loop is CASSRLVGAWETQYF. The CDR3 region has the DNA TGTGCCAGCAGCCGCCTTGTGGGGGCATGGGAGACCCAGTACTTC.

This clonotype was seen ten or more times. This sequence joins TRBV14 and TRBJ2-1, with 9 bases lining up with TRBD1. Germline V gene data show CDR1 as SGHDN and CDR2 as FVKESK. The V segment lost 5 bases and the J segment 8 bases; nucleotides outside the gene matches: 10. The CDR3 spans 15 residues. The CDR3 loop reads CASSSPGQGRYEQFF. The CDR3 DNA follows: TGTGCCAGCAGCTCCCCCGGACAGGGGAGGTATGAGCAGTTCTTC.